The rows below give T cell receptor beta chains drawn from one sample of a study of control samples from healthy donors and cancer patients. Profiling relied on immunoSEQ multiplex PCR, and the TCRdb table lists in-frame clones only, not all of them. The table includes 130,000 or so clones, roughly 84% detected once. The specimen was blood. These receptors all come from a man between 35 and 55 years old in good health. Both conserved end residues are part of each CDR3. The D gene is left open where the match is weak. Clone sizes are given selectively: once, few, many, or a class where the clone is expanded.

v_gene: TRBV4-3; j_gene: TRBJ2-7; d_gene: .; abundance: .; CDR3aa: CASSQEIGQSYEQYF; CDR3nt: TGCGCCAGCAGCCAAGAGATCGGACAGTCATACGAGCAGTACTTC
v_gene: TRBV11-3; j_gene: TRBJ2-7; d_gene: .; abundance: .; CDR3aa: CASRDPGSPYEQYF; CDR3nt: TGTGCCAGCAGGGACCCAGGGAGCCCCTACGAGCAGTACTTC
v_gene: TRBV7-9; j_gene: TRBJ1-6; d_gene: .; abundance: .; CDR3aa: CASSVGGLGSPLHF; CDR3nt: TGTGCCAGCAGCGTAGGTGGCCTAGGTTCACCCCTCCACTTT
v_gene: TRBV19; j_gene: TRBJ1-2; d_gene: .; abundance: .; CDR3aa: CASNAGRLQGYTF; CDR3nt: TGTGCCAGTAACGCTGGCAGGCTACAGGGCTACACCTTC
v_gene: TRBV3-1/TRBV3-2; j_gene: TRBJ2-5; d_gene: .; abundance: .; CDR3aa: CASSQESGGEETQYF; CDR3nt: TGTGCCAGCAGCCAAGAAAGTGGAGGAGAAGAGACCCAGTACTTC
v_gene: TRBV7-8; j_gene: TRBJ2-3; d_gene: .; abundance: few; CDR3aa: CASSLGEADTQYF; CDR3nt: TGTGCCAGCAGCTTAGGGGAGGCAGATACGCAGTATTTT
v_gene: TRBV11-3; j_gene: TRBJ1-2; d_gene: .; abundance: .; CDR3aa: CASSSPPGGFSNYGYTF; CDR3nt: TGTGCCAGCAGCTCCCCCCCGGGGGGATTTTCTAACTATGGCTACACCTTC
v_gene: TRBV2; j_gene: TRBJ2-4; d_gene: TRBD1; abundance: .; CDR3aa: CASSIQGSIQYF; CDR3nt: TGTGCCAGCAGTATACAGGGGAGCATTCAGTACTTC
v_gene: TRBV14; j_gene: TRBJ1-6; d_gene: .; abundance: .; CDR3aa: CASSLLSRGSPLHF; CDR3nt: TGTGCCAGCAGCCTGTTGTCGAGGGGGTCACCCCTCCACTTT
v_gene: TRBV24-1; j_gene: TRBJ2-3; d_gene: .; abundance: .; CDR3aa: CATSDLGTSTDTQYF; CDR3nt: TGTGCCACCAGTGATTTGGGGACTAGCACAGATACGCAGTATTTT
v_gene: TRBV2; j_gene: TRBJ1-2; d_gene: .; abundance: few; CDR3aa: CASSDNGNYGYTF; CDR3nt: TGTGCCAGCAGTGATAACGGAAACTATGGCTACACCTTC
v_gene: TRBV24-1; j_gene: TRBJ2-7; d_gene: .; abundance: .; CDR3aa: CATSDEGNYEQYF; CDR3nt: TGTGCCACCAGTGATGAGGGAAACTACGAGCAGTACTTC
v_gene: TRBV5-5; j_gene: TRBJ2-3; d_gene: .; abundance: .; CDR3aa: CASSLTRPGDTQYF; CDR3nt: TGTGCCAGCAGCTTGACGAGGCCAGGGGATACGCAGTATTTT
v_gene: TRBV10-3; j_gene: TRBJ1-2; d_gene: .; abundance: .; CDR3aa: CAISERGGGYTF; CDR3nt: TGTGCCATCAGTGAGAGGGGGGGAGGCTACACCTTC
v_gene: TRBV4-3; j_gene: TRBJ1-5; d_gene: .; abundance: .; CDR3aa: CASSQDGGGSQPQHF; CDR3nt: TGCGCCAGCAGCCAAGATGGCGGGGGATCTCAGCCCCAGCATTTT
v_gene: TRBV5-1; j_gene: TRBJ1-1; d_gene: .; abundance: .; CDR3aa: CASSLGPANTEAFF; CDR3nt: TGCGCCAGCAGCTTGGGGCCGGCGAACACTGAAGCTTTCTTT
v_gene: TRBV7-2; j_gene: TRBJ2-5; d_gene: TRBD1; abundance: .; CDR3aa: CASSPTRWGPGGQETQYF; CDR3nt: TGTGCCAGCAGCCCCACCCGATGGGGCCCAGGGGGCCAAGAGACCCAGTACTTC
v_gene: TRBV6-1; j_gene: TRBJ2-7; d_gene: TRBD1; abundance: .; CDR3aa: CASSGVRGQASYEQYF; CDR3nt: TGTGCCAGCAGTGGGGTGAGGGGGCAGGCGTCCTACGAGCAGTACTTC
v_gene: TRBV2; j_gene: TRBJ1-1; d_gene: TRBD1; abundance: .; CDR3aa: CASTPDRMTEAFF; CDR3nt: TGTGCCAGCACCCCGGACAGGATGACTGAAGCTTTCTTT
v_gene: TRBV7-8; j_gene: TRBJ1-2; d_gene: TRBD1; abundance: .; CDR3aa: CASSFGTGPNYGYTF; CDR3nt: TGTGCCAGCAGCTTCGGGACAGGGCCTAACTATGGCTACACCTTC
v_gene: TRBV7-2; j_gene: TRBJ1-4; d_gene: .; abundance: .; CDR3aa: CASRWKIGANEKLFF; CDR3nt: TGTGCCAGCAGATGGAAGATAGGAGCTAATGAAAAACTGTTTTTT
v_gene: TRBV19; j_gene: TRBJ1-1; d_gene: TRBD1; abundance: .; CDR3aa: CASPQGGVHTEAFF; CDR3nt: TGTGCCAGCCCTCAGGGGGGAGTTCACACTGAAGCTTTCTTT
v_gene: TRBV11-2; j_gene: TRBJ1-5; d_gene: .; abundance: .; CDR3aa: CASSLARGVGQPQHF; CDR3nt: TGTGCCAGCAGCTTAGCGAGGGGGGTTGGCCAGCCCCAGCATTTT
v_gene: TRBV4-3; j_gene: TRBJ1-5; d_gene: TRBD1; abundance: .; CDR3aa: CASSQGRGPQPQHF; CDR3nt: TGCGCCAGCAGCCAAGGGAGGGGGCCTCAGCCCCAGCATTTT
v_gene: TRBV6-5; j_gene: TRBJ2-7; d_gene: .; abundance: .; CDR3aa: CASSYGLGVGEQYF; CDR3nt: TGTGCCAGCAGTTACGGCCTGGGTGTAGGCGAGCAGTACTTC
v_gene: TRBV19; j_gene: TRBJ1-4; d_gene: .; abundance: .; CDR3aa: CASSIGGTGRGRNEKLFF; CDR3nt: TGTGCCAGTAGTATAGGGGGCACAGGGAGGGGGAGGAATGAAAAACTGTTTTTT
v_gene: TRBV5-1; j_gene: TRBJ2-3; d_gene: .; abundance: .; CDR3aa: CAASRAGMTDTQYF; CDR3nt: TGCGCCGCCAGCAGGGCAGGGATGACAGATACGCAGTATTTT
v_gene: TRBV15; j_gene: TRBJ1-2; d_gene: .; abundance: .; CDR3aa: CATSRDSVYGYTF; CDR3nt: TGTGCCACCAGCAGAGATTCCGTCTATGGCTACACCTTC
v_gene: TRBV6-6; j_gene: TRBJ1-2; d_gene: .; abundance: .; CDR3aa: CASSYNQGNGYTF; CDR3nt: TGTGCCAGCAGTTATAACCAGGGTAATGGCTACACCTTC
v_gene: TRBV6-5; j_gene: TRBJ1-5; d_gene: TRBD1; abundance: .; CDR3aa: CASSYSGQHSNQPQHF; CDR3nt: TGTGCCAGCAGTTACTCGGGACAGCATAGCAATCAGCCCCAGCATTTT
v_gene: TRBV7-2; j_gene: TRBJ1-5; d_gene: .; abundance: .; CDR3aa: CASSGRYNQPQHF; CDR3nt: TGTGCCAGCAGCGGACGGTACAATCAGCCCCAGCATTTT
v_gene: TRBV11-2; j_gene: TRBJ2-3; d_gene: TRBD2; abundance: .; CDR3aa: CASSPRSGGLTDTQYF; CDR3nt: TGTGCCAGCAGCCCACGTAGCGGGGGCCTCACAGATACGCAGTATTTT
v_gene: TRBV11-3; j_gene: TRBJ2-1; d_gene: TRBD1; abundance: .; CDR3aa: CASSQDRGEPNEQFF; CDR3nt: TGTGCCAGCAGCCAGGACAGGGGGGAACCCAATGAGCAGTTCTTC
v_gene: TRBV7-9; j_gene: TRBJ1-2; d_gene: .; abundance: .; CDR3aa: CASSLGEGGGYGYTF; CDR3nt: TGTGCCAGCAGCTTAGGGGAGGGAGGCGGCTATGGCTACACCTTC
v_gene: TRBV7-2; j_gene: TRBJ1-1; d_gene: .; abundance: .; CDR3aa: CASLNAVNTEAFF; CDR3nt: TGTGCCAGTCTCAATGCAGTGAACACTGAAGCTTTCTTT
v_gene: TRBV7-9; j_gene: TRBJ2-2; d_gene: .; abundance: .; CDR3aa: CASSAYIGELFF; CDR3nt: TGTGCCAGCAGCGCGTATATCGGGGAGCTGTTTTTT
v_gene: TRBV6-5; j_gene: TRBJ2-3; d_gene: .; abundance: .; CDR3aa: CASRGNLDTQYF; CDR3nt: TGTGCCAGCAGGGGAAACCTAGATACGCAGTATTTT
v_gene: TRBV3-1/TRBV3-2; j_gene: TRBJ2-1; d_gene: TRBD2; abundance: .; CDR3aa: CASSEAGTSKESSYNEQFF; CDR3nt: TGTGCCAGCAGTGAGGCCGGGACTAGCAAAGAGAGCTCCTACAATGAGCAGTTCTTC
v_gene: TRBV21-1; j_gene: TRBJ1-3; d_gene: .; abundance: .; CDR3aa: CASSKGDGYTIYF; CDR3nt: TGTGCCAGCAGCAAAGGGGACGGTTACACCATATATTTT
v_gene: TRBV5-1; j_gene: TRBJ1-6; d_gene: TRBD1; abundance: .; CDR3aa: CASSFGQGASPLHF; CDR3nt: TGCGCCAGCAGCTTTGGACAGGGGGCTTCACCCCTCCACTTT
v_gene: TRBV4-2; j_gene: TRBJ1-3; d_gene: .; abundance: few; CDR3aa: CASSQLRGGATNSYSPPPRDTIYF; CDR3nt: TGTGCCAGCAGCCAACTCAGAGGGGGGGCTACCAATTCGTACTCTCCGCCGCCTCGGGACACCATATATTTT
v_gene: TRBV11-3; j_gene: TRBJ2-1; d_gene: TRBD2; abundance: .; CDR3aa: CASSLAGGYNEQFF; CDR3nt: TGTGCCAGCAGCTTAGCGGGGGGGTACAATGAGCAGTTCTTC
v_gene: TRBV7-2; j_gene: TRBJ1-1; d_gene: TRBD1; abundance: .; CDR3aa: CASSLDVTGAKAFF; CDR3nt: TGTGCCAGCAGCTTAGATGTGACAGGGGCAAAAGCTTTCTTT
v_gene: TRBV24-1; j_gene: TRBJ2-5; d_gene: .; abundance: .; CDR3aa: CATSDLSGRKETQYF; CDR3nt: TGTGCCACCAGTGATTTGAGCGGCAGAAAAGAGACCCAGTACTTC
v_gene: TRBV18; j_gene: TRBJ1-1; d_gene: .; abundance: .; CDR3aa: CASSPMVDTEAFF; CDR3nt: TGTGCCAGCTCACCGATGGTGGACACTGAAGCTTTCTTT
v_gene: TRBV4-1; j_gene: TRBJ2-1; d_gene: TRBD2; abundance: .; CDR3aa: CASSLNSGDEQFF; CDR3nt: TGCGCCAGCAGTCTCAATAGCGGGGATGAGCAGTTCTTC
v_gene: TRBV29-1; j_gene: TRBJ1-2; d_gene: .; abundance: .; CDR3aa: CSVVERVSGYTF; CDR3nt: TGCAGCGTTGTAGAAAGGGTGTCTGGCTACACCTTC
v_gene: TRBV5-1; j_gene: TRBJ2-7; d_gene: .; abundance: .; CDR3aa: CASSVGDILYEQYF; CDR3nt: TGCGCCAGCAGCGTGGGGGACATCCTCTACGAGCAGTACTTC
v_gene: TRBV11-3; j_gene: TRBJ1-2; d_gene: .; abundance: .; CDR3aa: CASSLDQVNYGYTF; CDR3nt: TGTGCCAGCAGCTTGGACCAGGTCAACTATGGCTACACCTTC
v_gene: TRBV7-3; j_gene: TRBJ2-5; d_gene: .; abundance: .; CDR3aa: CASSRGTVGETQYF; CDR3nt: TGTGCCAGCAGCCGGGGGACAGTTGGAGAGACCCAGTACTTC
v_gene: TRBV24-1; j_gene: TRBJ1-4; d_gene: .; abundance: .; CDR3aa: CATSDGDILFF; CDR3nt: TGTGCCACCAGTGATGGGGACATACTGTTTTTT
v_gene: TRBV6-5; j_gene: TRBJ2-4; d_gene: TRBD1; abundance: .; CDR3aa: CASSYSGQGWAIQYF; CDR3nt: TGTGCCAGCAGTTACTCGGGACAGGGGTGGGCCATTCAGTACTTC
v_gene: TRBV7-2; j_gene: TRBJ2-3; d_gene: TRBD2; abundance: .; CDR3aa: CASSLVFGGGVSDTQYF; CDR3nt: TGTGCCAGCAGCTTAGTCTTCGGCGGGGGGGTGTCAGATACGCAGTATTTT
v_gene: TRBV7-2; j_gene: TRBJ2-3; d_gene: TRBD2; abundance: .; CDR3aa: CASSTTSGGWTDTQYF; CDR3nt: TGTGCCAGCAGCACGACTAGCGGGGGTTGGACAGATACGCAGTATTTT
v_gene: TRBV4-2; j_gene: TRBJ2-5; d_gene: TRBD2; abundance: few; CDR3aa: CASSQDGSGAGETQYF; CDR3nt: TGTGCCAGCAGCCAAGATGGTAGCGGGGCGGGGGAGACCCAGTACTTC